These 32 T cell receptor beta chains were sequenced from one sample in a study of immune cell composition in non-small cell lung cancer. The data were produced by immunoSEQ multiplex PCR, yet TCRdb's version contains in-frame clones alone and is incomplete. In the table there are thousands of clones, 60% to 80% of which are singletons. Sequenced material: lung tumor tissue. Every receptor here comes from a human donor with non-small cell lung cancer.

This chain connects TRBV6-5 to TRBJ2-7, with 8 bases that match TRBD1. The CDR3 contains 14 residues. Germline V gene sequence: CDR1 MNHEY, CDR2 SVGAGI. J was trimmed by 4 bases and V by 4 bases; bases with no gene match: 6. CDR3 sequence: CASSSGTGRYEQYF. CDR3 sequence (DNA): TGTGCCAGCAGTTCCGGGACAGGACGTTACGAGCAGTACTTC.

This chain connects TRBV5-1 to TRBJ2-7, with 7 bases that match TRBD1. With V trimmed by 5 bases and J by 0 bases, 14 bases remained unmatched. The CDR3 has 17 residues. Germline assignment: CDR1 SGHRS and CDR2 YFSETQ. CDR3 loop: CASRGGGRLLSSYEQYF. As DNA, the CDR3 is TGCGCCAGCAGAGGGGGCGGGCGTCTTCTGAGCTCCTACGAGCAGTACTTC. Using reference TRBV5-1 and TRBJ2-7 for the parts outside the CDR3, the full variable domain is KAGVTQTPRYLIKTRGQQVTLSCSPISGHRSVSWYQQTPGQGLQFLFEYFSETQRNKGNFPGRFSGRQFSNSRSEMNVSTLELGDSALYLCASRGGGRLLSSYEQYFGPGTRLTVT.

Within the sample, this clone is large (0.1 to 1%). The chain recombines TRBV4-3 with TRBJ2-2, with TRBD1 as a possible D gene (6 bases). Per the germline V gene, CDR1 is LGHNA and CDR2 is YSLEER. The CDR3 runs to 15 residues. V was cut by 0 bases and J by 8 bases, with 13 bases left in between. DNA of the CDR3: TGCGCCAGCAGCCAAGATTTAAGGGGGACGGGGGAGCTGTTTTTT. Residues: CASSQDLRGTGELFF.

V usage is TRBV7-6 and J usage is TRBJ2-1; 11 bases match TRBD2. Germline CDR1 reads SGHVS; CDR2 reads FNYEAQ. This CDR3 contains 15 residues. Trimming took 1 base from V and 12 from J; bases not matched to a gene: 8. CDR3 in amino acids: CASSLGLAGSTAQFF. The CDR3 coding sequence is TGTGCCAGCAGCTTAGGACTAGCGGGGAGTACTGCGCAGTTCTTC.

CDR3 in amino acids: CASSVRTGENTEAFF. The CDR3 DNA reads TGTGCCAGCAGCGTTAGGACAGGGGAAAACACTGAAGCTTTCTTT. The rearrangement links TRBV9 to TRBJ1-1; 9 positions match TRBD1. This CDR3 has 15 residues. With 2 bases clipped from V and 2 bases from J, the junction kept 4 bases outside the gene matches. Germline V gene lookup returns CDR1 SGDLS and CDR2 YYNGEE.

The chain recombines TRBV6-5 with TRBJ1-5; D is possibly TRBD1 (6 bases). The CDR3 totals 14 residues. V was shortened by 2 bases and J by 5 bases, with 10 bases between the two germline ends. In germline, CDR1 is MNHEY, CDR2 SVGAGI. The CDR3 DNA is TGTGCCAGCAGTTACGGGGGCGGCCATCAGCCCCAGCATTTT. Translated, it gives CASSYGGGHQPQHF.

The chain uses TRBV5-4 and TRBJ2-7, with a possible D match to TRBD2 (5 bases). Germline V CDR1 and CDR2: SGHNT, YYREEE (reference sequence). V lost 0 bases and J lost 5, with 6 bases in between. This CDR3 has 12 residues. The CDR3 DNA reads as TGTGCCAGCAGCTTGGTCGGGGACGAGCAGTACTTC. Protein sequence: CASSLVGDEQYF.

This clone has only one observation. This rearrangement joins TRBV7-2 to TRBJ1-2; possibly TRBD1 for D (6 bases). This CDR3 region has 14 residues. Germline loops: CDR1 SGHTA, CDR2 FQGNSA. V lost 1 base, J lost 7 bases, and 13 bases lay in between. The CDR3 DNA follows: TGTGCCAGCAGCTTAGATACAGGGATGATTGGCTACACCTTC. Protein sequence: CASSLDTGMIGYTF.

CDR3 nucleotide sequence: TGTGCCACCGGCGGGGGGTGGAGAACTGAAGCTTTCTTT. Translating gives CATGGGWRTEAFF. The chain recombines TRBV10-3 with TRBJ1-1, with a possible D match to TRBD1 (5 bases). V gave up 10 bases and J gave up 5 bases, with 17 bases separating them. CDR3 size: 13 residues. Germline CDR1 and CDR2: ENHRY and SYGVKD.

A remark on this clone: Germline and junction disagree at one end, which may indicate a read error. CDR3 loop: CASSQAGSSYEQYF. In DNA, the CDR3 is TGCGCCAGCAGCCAAGCGGGCAGCTCCTACGAGCAGTACTTC. V usage is TRBV5-4 and J usage is TRBJ2-7; a weak D match, TRBD2 (6 bases). The CDR3 runs to 14 residues. Germline V gives CDR1 SGHNT, CDR2 YYREEE (reference sequence). The full variable domain, completed using reference TRBV5-4 and TRBJ2-7, is ETGVTQSPTHLIKTRGQQVTLRCSSQSGHNTVSWYQQALGQGPQFIFQYYREEENGRGNFPPRFSGLQFPNYSSELNVNALELDDSALYLCASSQAGSSYEQYFGPGTRLTVT.

Here the CDR3 reads CASSPLPGTGEDYNEQFF. The CDR3, as DNA: TGTGCCAGCAGCCCCCTCCCCGGGACAGGGGAAGACTACAATGAGCAGTTCTTC. This chain uses TRBV7-6 with TRBJ2-1, with 10 bases identical to TRBD1. V shed 5 bases and J 3 bases; nucleotides not matched to a gene: 13. From germline, CDR1 is SGHVS and CDR2 FNYEAQ. This CDR3 has 18 amino acids.

V usage is TRBV27 and J usage is TRBJ2-1, with 14 positions matching TRBD2. Germline CDR1 reads MNHEY; CDR2 reads SMNVEV (reference sequence). V shed 1 base and J 8 bases; nucleotides not matched to a gene: 7. This CDR3 is 17 amino acids long. The CDR3 loop reads CASSLFPTSGRADEQFF. CDR3 DNA: TGTGCCAGCAGTTTATTTCCGACTAGCGGGAGGGCCGATGAGCAGTTCTTC.

This sequence joins TRBV5-1 and TRBJ1-1, with D possibly matching TRBD1 (6 bases). From germline, CDR1 is SGHRS and CDR2 YFSETQ. V was cut by 2 bases and J by 0 bases, with 11 bases left in between. CDR3 length: 15 amino acids. This chain's CDR3 is CASSLQGSLNTEAFF. Written as DNA, the CDR3 is TGCGCCAGCAGCTTACAGGGTAGCCTGAACACTGAAGCTTTCTTT. The full variable domain, rest sourced from reference TRBV5-1 and TRBJ1-1, is KAGVTQTPRYLIKTRGQQVTLSCSPISGHRSVSWYQQTPGQGLQFLFEYFSETQRNKGNFPGRFSGRQFSNSRSEMNVSTLELGDSALYLCASSLQGSLNTEAFFGQGTRLTVV.

This sequence joins TRBV7-2 and TRBJ1-4; TRBD1 matches 7 bases. CDR1 and CDR2 from the germline V gene are SGHTA and FQGNSA. The CDR3 totals 15 residues. J lost 3 bases, V lost 5 bases, and 6 bases had no gene match. Here the CDR3 DNA reads TGTGCCAGCAGCCAACAGGGGCCGCCTAATGAAAAACTGTTTTTT. It is translated as CASSQQGPPNEKLFF.

This CDR3 reads CASSPRTGIYNEQFF. The CDR3 nucleotides are TGTGCCAGCAGCCCTCGGACAGGAATATACAATGAGCAGTTCTTC. The rearrangement links TRBV7-3 to TRBJ2-1; 7 bases align to TRBD1. The CDR3 length is 15 residues. Per the germline V gene, CDR1 is SGHTA and CDR2 is FQGTGA. V shed 5 bases and J 4 bases; nucleotides not matched to a gene: 8.

The CDR3 region has the DNA TGTGCCAGCAACGACCGGGCCCCCGGGGGAAGCGGGAGGGCCAAAGAGCAGTACTTC. Amino acids: CASNDRAPGGSGRAKEQYF. This chain uses TRBV7-9 with TRBJ2-7; 10 nucleotides line up with TRBD2. J lost 7 bases, V lost 7 bases, and 25 bases had no gene match. The CDR3 has 19 amino acids. Germline lookup yields CDR1 SEHNR and CDR2 FQNEAQ (reference sequence).

The chain has TRBV27 and TRBJ1-5; no reliable D call. This CDR3 contains 15 residues. V was trimmed by 1 base and J by 2 bases, leaving 9 bases between them. The germline gives CDR1 MNHEY, CDR2 SMNVEV (reference sequence). This chain's CDR3 is CASSLYSGRNQPQHF. The CDR3 DNA is TGTGCCAGCAGTTTATACTCCGGTCGCAATCAGCCCCAGCATTTT.

The chain couples TRBV20-1 to TRBJ1-2; D not resolved. CDR3 length: 11 residues. In germline, CDR1 is DFQATT, CDR2 SNEGSKA (reference sequence). V dropped 6 bases and J dropped 3 bases, with 8 bases sitting between them. The CDR3 DNA sequence: TGCAGTGCAAGGAGGGACTATGGCTACACCTTC. Translating it yields CSARRDYGYTF.

CDR3 DNA: TGTGCCAGCAGCGTAGCGGGGTCGGTAGATACGCAGTATTTT. It is translated as CASSVAGSVDTQYF. The J gene is TRBJ2-3, the V gene TRBV9; TRBD2 is a possible D gene (5 bases). The germline V gene encodes CDR1 SGDLS and CDR2 YYNGEE. This CDR3 has 14 amino acids. Trimming removed 0 bases from V and 5 bases from J, with 10 bases in between.

The chain combines TRBV2 with TRBJ1-1; no clear D gene. V was clipped by 6 bases and J by 0 bases, with 8 bases between them. The germline V gene has CDR1 SNHLY and CDR2 FYNNEI. The CDR3 loop spans 13 amino acids. This CDR3 reads CASSPQVNTEAFF. DNA of the CDR3: TGTGCCAGCAGCCCTCAGGTGAACACTGAAGCTTTCTTT.

In its sample, this clone ranks as large. The chain has TRBV6-5 and TRBJ1-3; TRBD1 might be the D (5 bases). Trimming pared 2 bases from V and 1 base from J, leaving 6 bases between. Germline V gene sequence: CDR1 MNHEY, CDR2 SVGAGI. The CDR3 covers 14 residues. The CDR3 protein is CASSYGGSGNTIYF. CDR3 DNA sequence: TGTGCCAGCAGTTACGGGGGGTCTGGAAACACCATATATTTT.

V usage is TRBV9 and J usage is TRBJ2-7, with TRBD2 identical over 12 bases. V lost 0 bases, J lost 6 bases, and 7 bases stayed unmatched. Germline lookup yields CDR1 SGDLS and CDR2 YYNGEE. The CDR3 is 16 residues long. CDR3 sequence reads: CASSVEASGRVGEQYF. CDR3 DNA sequence: TGTGCCAGCAGCGTAGAGGCTAGCGGGAGGGTGGGCGAGCAGTACTTC.

The V call is TRBV4-3, the J call TRBJ2-2; 7 nucleotides match TRBD2. CDR3 length: 17 amino acids. CDR1 and CDR2 from the germline V gene are LGHNA and YSLEER. The J segment lost 6 bases and the V segment lost 0 bases, leaving 10 bases of the junction unmatched. The CDR3 reads CASSQEPLPAGAGELFF. In nucleotides, the CDR3 is TGCGCCAGCAGCCAAGAGCCCCTCCCGGCGGGGGCCGGGGAGCTGTTTTTT.

This clone was observed a handful of times. The V call is TRBV6-4, the J call TRBJ1-2; D might be TRBD1 (5 bases). The CDR3 consists of 15 residues. Germline values: CDR1 MRHNA, CDR2 SNTAGT. The V gene lost 3 bases and the J gene lost 2 bases, with 13 bases spanning the gap. This CDR3 is CASSEESGNNYGYTF. CDR3 DNA: TGTGCCAGCAGTGAGGAGTCAGGGAACAACTATGGCTACACCTTC.

This rearrangement joins TRBV9 to TRBJ1-1; D is unclear. Germline V gives CDR1 SGDLS, CDR2 YYNGEE. Trimming pared 3 bases from V and 4 bases from J, leaving 16 bases between. CDR3 length equals 15 residues. This CDR3 is CASSALEVRSTEAFF. The CDR3 DNA is TGTGCCAGCAGCGCCCTCGAGGTAAGGAGCACTGAAGCTTTCTTT.

This clone turned up a few times. This chain connects TRBV4-3 to TRBJ2-7, with D maybe TRBD2 (5 bases). The germline V gene encodes CDR1 LGHNA and CDR2 YSLEER. V lost 3 bases and J 1 base, leaving 16 bases between the germline ends. The CDR3 runs 16 residues. The CDR3 bases are TGCGCCAGCAGCCACGACCCACGGGGTGATTCCTACGAGCAGTACTTC. Translated, it gives CASSHDPRGDSYEQYF.

This clone was found a few times. This chain links TRBV13 with TRBJ2-5, with TRBD1 as a possible D gene (6 bases). The CDR3 sequence is 17 residues long. V gave up 4 bases and J gave up 4 bases, with 22 bases separating them. Per germline, CDR1 PRHDT and CDR2 FYEKMQ (reference sequence). The CDR3 here is CASSSQGMGVSAETQYF. CDR3 sequence (DNA): TGTGCCAGCAGCTCACAGGGTATGGGGGTTTCCGCAGAGACCCAGTACTTC.

The V and J genes are TRBV18 and TRBJ2-3; TRBD1 aligns across 9 bases. J was trimmed by 8 bases and V by 4 bases; bases with no gene match: 10. The CDR3 contains 15 residues. CDR1 and CDR2 (germline): KGHSH, LQKENI. In nucleotides, the CDR3 is TGTGCCAGCTCACTGGGGACAGGGAAGAGTGGTACGCAGTATTTT. It is translated as CASSLGTGKSGTQYF. The entire variable domain, with the rest obtained from reference TRBV18 and TRBJ2-3, is as follows: NAGVMQNPRHLVRRRGQEARLRCSPMKGHSHVYWYRQLPEEGLKFMVYLQKENIIDESGMPKERFSAEFPKEGPSILRIQQVVRGDSAAYFCASSLGTGKSGTQYFGPGTRLTVL.

V usage is TRBV18 and J usage is TRBJ2-3; TRBD1 matches at 7 bases. After removal of 3 bases from V and 7 bases from J, the junction contained 13 bases not matched to a gene. The CDR3 is 16 amino acids. Germline CDR1 reads KGHSH; CDR2 reads LQKENI. This CDR3 reads CASSPSQTGFANTQYF. CDR3 coding DNA: TGTGCCAGCTCACCTTCCCAGACAGGGTTTGCGAATACGCAGTATTTT.

V and J are TRBV15 and TRBJ2-1; perhaps TRBD2 as D (6 bases). From germline, CDR1 is LNHNV and CDR2 YYDKDF (reference sequence). Trimming cost V 5 bases and J 4 bases, with 12 bases left between them. CDR3 length equals 14 residues. CDR3 in amino acids: CATSPGGGYNEQFF. DNA for the CDR3: TGTGCCACCAGCCCCGGTGGGGGGTACAATGAGCAGTTCTTC.

V gene TRBV20-1 combines with J gene TRBJ2-7, with TRBD1 matching 9 bases. The germline CDR1 and CDR2 sequences are DFQATT and SNEGSKA (reference sequence). The CDR3 extends over 11 amino acids. The V gene end was trimmed by 6 bases and the J gene end by 7 bases; junction bases not matched to a gene: 4. The CDR3: CSAAGTGEQYF. The DNA of the CDR3 is TGCAGTGCGGCCGGGACAGGGGAGCAGTACTTC.

A single count supports this clone. CDR3 in amino acids: CAISESGQGGNQPQHF. The DNA for the CDR3 is TGTGCCATCAGTGAGTCGGGACAGGGTGGAAATCAGCCCCAGCATTTT. This sequence joins TRBV10-3 and TRBJ1-5; 9 positions agree with TRBD1. This CDR3 has 16 residues. J lost 4 bases, V lost 0 bases, and 4 bases had no gene match. In germline, CDR1 is ENHRY, CDR2 SYGVKD.